Included here is one T cell receptor beta chain sequence, with context. Its antigen is not known. V dropped 1 base and J dropped 3 bases, with 6 bases sitting between them. Germline V lookup: CDR1 SGHTA, CDR2 FQGNSA. CDR3 length equals 13 residues. The data belong to a study of identifying expanded T cells in peripheral blood. Study-level findings and limits: Two-week clone count variance significantly increased as total template count grew. Approximately 1.2 clones differed between technical replicates, versus about 17 and 20 over time.

TCRdb's table, derived via immunoSEQ multiplex PCR, lists solely in-frame clones and lacks some. The sample includes approximately 80,000 clones, 84% of them seen just once. This clonotype originated in a person aged 18-70 years in good health. The rearrangement joins TRBV7-2 to TRBJ2-5, with unresolved D. Sample: blood. The CDR3 sequence: CASSLVAEETQYF. The CDR3 nucleotides are TGTGCCAGCAGCTTAGTGGCAGAAGAGACCCAGTACTTC.